Sequencing of this T cell receptor (beta chain) was carried out in a study of blood T cell repertoires in COVID-19. In the study overall: Spain, Italy and the United States supplied samples that represented acute and convalescent COVID-19. From T cells, B-cell-depleted T cells, or PBMCs came the material, which was cDNA or gDNA.

The germline CDR1 and CDR2 sequences are LNHDA and SQIVND (reference sequence). J gave up 4 bases and V 10 bases, and 15 bases lay outside the gene matches. The CDR3 extends over 16 amino acids. Original handling: Cell counts per sample came from amplifying reference gene primers. This table comes from immunoSEQ multiplex PCR, and its TCRdb copy is limited to in-frame clones, with some not included. V and J calls plus clone size are reproduced from that table; the DNA served to infer D and trimming. The sample has about 130,000 clones, 78% seen once. Source material: peripheral blood. The chain uses TRBV19 and TRBJ1-1, with TRBD1 matching over 10 bases. This receptor was obtained from a man aged 55 to 70 who had recovered from COVID-19. The CDR3 region is CATRPTGGVGGTEAFF. CDR3 nucleotide sequence: TGTGCCACCAGGCCGACAGGGGGCGTGGGGGGCACTGAAGCTTTCTTT.